The clone carrying this T cell receptor (beta chain) has more than one count but fewer than ten. The study isolated at least 7 million PBMCs from each sample. Germline lookup yields CDR1 SGHTA and CDR2 FQGNSA. V was clipped by 1 base and J by 4 bases; unmatched bases: 9. The CDR3 spans 17 residues. The authors ran a second PCR of about 6 to 11 cycles using a sample-barcoded 5' primer and a J-beta primer mix. A template-switch adaptor that had 12 random nucleotides put a tag on each cDNA molecule. One entry per CDR3 protein results from TCRdb running MiXCR on the 5' RACE reads. The repertoire includes 1.5 million to 2 million distinct CDR3 sequences, 30% to 40% of them detected once, and roughly 23% sits in the top ten. This sample is part of a study of blood T cells in healthy people across ages. About the study: Template switching retrieved approximately one barcoded beta molecule for each two T cells.

This receptor was obtained from a human donor in good health. Sequencing was carried out using blood. J is TRBJ2-1 and V is TRBV7-2; 8 bases line up with TRBD2. The CDR3 sequence is CASSLVSWTSLYNEQFF. The CDR3 coding sequence is TGTGCCAGCAGCTTAGTGAGCTGGACTAGCCTATACAATGAGCAGTTCTTC.